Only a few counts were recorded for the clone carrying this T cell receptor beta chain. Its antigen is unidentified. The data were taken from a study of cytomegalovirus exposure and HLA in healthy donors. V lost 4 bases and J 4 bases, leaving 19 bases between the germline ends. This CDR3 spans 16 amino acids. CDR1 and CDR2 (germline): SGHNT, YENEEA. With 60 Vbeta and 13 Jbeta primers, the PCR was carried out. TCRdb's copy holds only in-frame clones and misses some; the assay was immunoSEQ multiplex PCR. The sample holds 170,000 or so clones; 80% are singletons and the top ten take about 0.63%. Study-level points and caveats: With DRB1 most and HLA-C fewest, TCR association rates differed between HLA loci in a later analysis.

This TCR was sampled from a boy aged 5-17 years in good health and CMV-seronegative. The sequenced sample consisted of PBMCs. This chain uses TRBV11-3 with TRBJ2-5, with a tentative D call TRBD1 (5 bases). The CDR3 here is CASSSPWGPLGETQYF. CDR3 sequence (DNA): TGTGCCAGCAGCTCCCCTTGGGGCCCACTCGGAGAGACCCAGTACTTC.